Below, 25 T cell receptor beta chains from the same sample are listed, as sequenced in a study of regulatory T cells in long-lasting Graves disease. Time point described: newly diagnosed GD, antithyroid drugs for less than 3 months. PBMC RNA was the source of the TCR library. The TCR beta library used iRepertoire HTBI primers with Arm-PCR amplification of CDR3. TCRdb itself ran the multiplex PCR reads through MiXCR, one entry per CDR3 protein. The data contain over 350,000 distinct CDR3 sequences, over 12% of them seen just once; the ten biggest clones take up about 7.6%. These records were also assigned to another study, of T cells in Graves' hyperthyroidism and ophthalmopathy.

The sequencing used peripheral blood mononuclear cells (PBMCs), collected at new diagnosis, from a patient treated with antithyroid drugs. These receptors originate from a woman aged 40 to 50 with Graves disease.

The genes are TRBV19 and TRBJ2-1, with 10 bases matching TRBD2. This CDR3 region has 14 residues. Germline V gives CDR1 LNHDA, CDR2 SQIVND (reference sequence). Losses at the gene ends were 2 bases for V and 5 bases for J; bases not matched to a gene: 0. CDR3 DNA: TGTGCCAGTAGTATAACTAGCGGGAACAATGAGCAGTTCTTC. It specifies CASSITSGNNEQFF.

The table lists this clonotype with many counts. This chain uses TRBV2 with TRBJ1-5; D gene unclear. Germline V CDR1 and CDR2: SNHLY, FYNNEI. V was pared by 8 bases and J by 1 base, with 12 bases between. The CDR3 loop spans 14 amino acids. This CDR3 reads CASRLGLSNQPQHF. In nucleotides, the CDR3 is TGTGCCAGCCGGTTAGGGTTAAGCAATCAGCCCCAGCATTTT.

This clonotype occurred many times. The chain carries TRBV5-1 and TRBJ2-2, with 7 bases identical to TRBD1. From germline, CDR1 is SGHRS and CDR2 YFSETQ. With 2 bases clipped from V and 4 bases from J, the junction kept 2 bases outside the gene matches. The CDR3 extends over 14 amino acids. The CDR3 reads CASSLGTATGELFF. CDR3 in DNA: TGCGCCAGCAGCTTAGGGACAGCCACCGGGGAGCTGTTTTTT.

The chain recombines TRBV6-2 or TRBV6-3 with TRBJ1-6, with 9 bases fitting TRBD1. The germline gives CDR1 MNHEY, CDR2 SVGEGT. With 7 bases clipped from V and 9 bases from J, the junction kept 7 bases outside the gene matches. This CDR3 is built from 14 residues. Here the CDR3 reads CASNPATGGSPLHF. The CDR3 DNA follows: TGTGCCAGCAACCCCGCGACAGGGGGTTCACCCCTCCACTTT.

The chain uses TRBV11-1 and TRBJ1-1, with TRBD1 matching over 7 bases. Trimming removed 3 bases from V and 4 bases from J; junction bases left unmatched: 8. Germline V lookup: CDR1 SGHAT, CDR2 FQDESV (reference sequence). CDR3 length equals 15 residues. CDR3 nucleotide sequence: TGTGCCAGCAGCTTGAGAGGGGGCAGAGGCACTGAAGCTTTCTTT. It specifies CASSLRGGRGTEAFF. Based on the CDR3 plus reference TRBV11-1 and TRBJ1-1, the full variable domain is EAEVAQSPRYKITEKSQAVAFWCDPISGHATLYWYRQILGQGPELLVQFQDESVVDDSQLPKDRFSAERLKGVDSTLKIQPAELGDSAMYLCASSLRGGRGTEAFFGQGTRLTVV.

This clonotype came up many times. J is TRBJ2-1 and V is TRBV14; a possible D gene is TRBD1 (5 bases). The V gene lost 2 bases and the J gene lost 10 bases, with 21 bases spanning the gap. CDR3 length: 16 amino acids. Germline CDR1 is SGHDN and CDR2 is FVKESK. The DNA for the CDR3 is TGTGCCAGCAGCCAACTAGGGGCAAACCTTTGGAAGGAGCAGTTCTTC. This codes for CASSQLGANLWKEQFF.

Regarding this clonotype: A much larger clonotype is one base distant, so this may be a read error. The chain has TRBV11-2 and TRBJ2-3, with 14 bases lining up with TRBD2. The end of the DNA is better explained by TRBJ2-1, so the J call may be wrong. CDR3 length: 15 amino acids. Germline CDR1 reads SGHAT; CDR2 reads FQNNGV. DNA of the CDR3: TGTACCAGCAGCTTTACCGGACTAGCGGGAGGAGAGCAGTTCTTC. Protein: CTSSFTGLAGGEQFF.

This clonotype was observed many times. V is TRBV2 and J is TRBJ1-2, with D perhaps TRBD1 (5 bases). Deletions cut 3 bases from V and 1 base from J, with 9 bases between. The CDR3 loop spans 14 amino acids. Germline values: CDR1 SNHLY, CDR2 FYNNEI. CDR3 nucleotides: TGTGCCAGCAGTGATGTACAGGATAACTATGGCTACACCTTC. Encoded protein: CASSDVQDNYGYTF.

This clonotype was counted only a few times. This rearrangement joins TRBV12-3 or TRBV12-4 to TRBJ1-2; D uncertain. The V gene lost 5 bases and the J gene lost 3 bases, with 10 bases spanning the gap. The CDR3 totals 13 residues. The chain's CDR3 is CASSVTRDYGYTF. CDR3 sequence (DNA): TGTGCCAGCAGTGTTACCCGGGACTATGGCTACACCTTC.

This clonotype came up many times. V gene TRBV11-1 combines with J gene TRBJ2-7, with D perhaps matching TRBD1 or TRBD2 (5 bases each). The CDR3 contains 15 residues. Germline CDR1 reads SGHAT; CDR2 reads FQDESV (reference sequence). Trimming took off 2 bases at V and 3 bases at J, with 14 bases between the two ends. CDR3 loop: CASSLQGVDIYEQYF. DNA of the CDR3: TGTGCCAGCAGCTTACAGGGAGTCGATATCTACGAGCAGTACTTC.

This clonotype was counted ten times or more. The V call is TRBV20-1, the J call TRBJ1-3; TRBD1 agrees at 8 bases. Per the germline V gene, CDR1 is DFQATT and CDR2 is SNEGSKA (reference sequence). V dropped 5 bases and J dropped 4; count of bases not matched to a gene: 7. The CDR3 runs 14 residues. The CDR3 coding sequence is TGCAGTGCTTTAACAGGGGGTATCGGAAACACCATATATTTT. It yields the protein CSALTGGIGNTIYF.

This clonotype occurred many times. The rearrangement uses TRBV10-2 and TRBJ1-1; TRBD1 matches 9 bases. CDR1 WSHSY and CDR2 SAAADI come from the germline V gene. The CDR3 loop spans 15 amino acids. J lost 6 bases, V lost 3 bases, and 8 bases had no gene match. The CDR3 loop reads CASSERGQGAPEAFF. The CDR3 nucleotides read TGCGCCAGCAGTGAAAGGGGACAGGGTGCACCTGAAGCTTTCTTT.

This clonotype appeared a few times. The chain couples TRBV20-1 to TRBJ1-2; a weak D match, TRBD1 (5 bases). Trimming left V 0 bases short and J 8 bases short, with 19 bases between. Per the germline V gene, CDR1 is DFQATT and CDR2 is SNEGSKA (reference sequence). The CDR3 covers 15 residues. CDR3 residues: CSARDYEGKRTGYTF. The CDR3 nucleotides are TGCAGTGCTAGAGATTATGAGGGGAAACGAACAGGCTACACCTTC.

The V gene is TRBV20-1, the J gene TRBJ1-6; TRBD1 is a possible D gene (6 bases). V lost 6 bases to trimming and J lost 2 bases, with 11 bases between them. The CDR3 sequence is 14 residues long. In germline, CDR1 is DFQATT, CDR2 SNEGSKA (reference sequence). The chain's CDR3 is CSAKRTAYNSPLHF. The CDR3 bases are TGCAGTGCAAAACGGACAGCCTATAATTCACCCCTCCACTTT.

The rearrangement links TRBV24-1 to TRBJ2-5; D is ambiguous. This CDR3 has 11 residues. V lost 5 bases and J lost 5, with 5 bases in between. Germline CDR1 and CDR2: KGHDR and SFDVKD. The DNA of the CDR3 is TGTGCCACCAGTGTTGGTGAGACCCAGTACTTC. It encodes CATSVGETQYF.

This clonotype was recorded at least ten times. The CDR3: CASSLSSGYGYTF. In nucleotides, the CDR3 is TGTGCCAGCAGTTTATCCTCAGGCTATGGCTACACCTTC. The chain carries TRBV27 and TRBJ1-2; D call uncertain. The germline V gene has CDR1 MNHEY and CDR2 SMNVEV (reference sequence). The V gene lost 0 bases and the J gene lost 4 bases, with 6 bases spanning the gap. The CDR3 is made up of 13 amino acids.

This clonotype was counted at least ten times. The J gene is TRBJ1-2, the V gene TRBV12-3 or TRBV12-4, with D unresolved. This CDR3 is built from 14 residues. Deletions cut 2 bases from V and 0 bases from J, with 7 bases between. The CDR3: CASSLTTANYGYTF. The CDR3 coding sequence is TGTGCCAGCAGTTTAACGACCGCTAACTATGGCTACACCTTC.

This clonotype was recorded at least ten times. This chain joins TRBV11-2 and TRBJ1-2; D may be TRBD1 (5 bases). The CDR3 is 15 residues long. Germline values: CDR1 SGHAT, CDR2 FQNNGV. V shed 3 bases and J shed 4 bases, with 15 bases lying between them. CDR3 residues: CASSFRGADFYGYTF. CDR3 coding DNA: TGTGCCAGCAGCTTCCGTGGGGCCGATTTCTATGGCTACACCTTC.

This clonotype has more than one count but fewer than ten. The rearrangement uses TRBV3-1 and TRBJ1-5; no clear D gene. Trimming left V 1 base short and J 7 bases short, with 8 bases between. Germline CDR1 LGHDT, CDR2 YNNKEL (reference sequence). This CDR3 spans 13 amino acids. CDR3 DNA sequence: TGTGCCAGCAGCCAAGGAGGCAGGCAGCCCCAGCATTTT. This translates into CASSQGGRQPQHF.

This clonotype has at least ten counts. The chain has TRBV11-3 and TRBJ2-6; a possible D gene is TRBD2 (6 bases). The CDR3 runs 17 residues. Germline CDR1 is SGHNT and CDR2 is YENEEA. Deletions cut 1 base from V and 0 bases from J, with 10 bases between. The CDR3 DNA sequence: TGTGCCAGCAGCTTAGGGGAGGATTCCTCTGGGGCCAACGTCCTGACTTTC. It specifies CASSLGEDSSGANVLTF.

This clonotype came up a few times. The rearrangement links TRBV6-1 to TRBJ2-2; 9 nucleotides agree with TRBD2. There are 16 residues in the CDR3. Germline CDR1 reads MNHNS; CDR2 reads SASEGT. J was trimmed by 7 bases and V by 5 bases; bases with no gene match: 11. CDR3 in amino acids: CASSYGREGRGGELFF. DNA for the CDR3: TGTGCCAGCAGTTATGGGCGGGAGGGCCGGGGCGGGGAGCTGTTTTTT.

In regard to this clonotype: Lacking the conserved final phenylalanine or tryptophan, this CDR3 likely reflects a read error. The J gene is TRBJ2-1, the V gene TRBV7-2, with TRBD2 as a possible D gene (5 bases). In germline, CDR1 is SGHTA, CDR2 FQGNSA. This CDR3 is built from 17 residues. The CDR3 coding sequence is TGCGCCAGCAGCCAAGTAGTCCTAGCTACTAATAACAATGAGCAGTTCTTG. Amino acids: CASSQVVLATNNNEQFL.

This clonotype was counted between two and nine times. The CDR3: CASRVPGQGPSYEQYF. CDR3 DNA sequence: TGTGCCAGCAGAGTTCCGGGACAGGGACCCTCCTACGAGCAGTACTTC. The gene calls are TRBV28 and TRBJ2-7; 9 bases line up with TRBD1. CDR3 length: 16 residues. The germline gives CDR1 MDHEN, CDR2 SYDVKM. V gave up 6 bases and J gave up 0 bases; unmatched junction bases: 9.

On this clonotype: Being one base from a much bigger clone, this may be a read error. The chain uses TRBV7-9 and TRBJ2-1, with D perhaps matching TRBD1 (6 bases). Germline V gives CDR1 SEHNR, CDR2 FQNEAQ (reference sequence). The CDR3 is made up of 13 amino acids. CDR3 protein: CTSNLGGDNEQFF. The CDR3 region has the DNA TGTACCAGCAATCTAGGGGGAGACAATGAGCAGTTCTTC. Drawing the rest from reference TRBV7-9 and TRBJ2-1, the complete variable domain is DTGVSQNPRHKITKRGQNVTFRCDPISEHNRLYWYRQTLGQGPEFLTYFQNEAQLEKSRLLSDRFSAERPKGSFSTLEIQRTEQGDSAMYLCTSNLGGDNEQFFGPGTRLTVL.

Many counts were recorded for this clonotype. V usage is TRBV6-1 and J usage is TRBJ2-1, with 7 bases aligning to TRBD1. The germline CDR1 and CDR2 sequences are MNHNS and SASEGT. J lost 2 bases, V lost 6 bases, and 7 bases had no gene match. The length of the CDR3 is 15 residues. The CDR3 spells CASSILGGPYNEQFF. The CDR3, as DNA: TGTGCCAGCAGCATTTTAGGGGGCCCCTACAATGAGCAGTTCTTC.